These 22 T cell receptor beta chains originate from one sample sequenced in a study of T cells expressing NK-cell markers. From the 5' RACE reads, TCRdb lists one entry per CDR3 protein and no DNA. The sample totals hundreds of thousands of distinct CDR3 sequences; its top ten clones hold 4% to 5%. Sequenced: blood T cells: a sorted CD56 or NKG2C T cell subset, CD4+ or CD8+ T cells, or bulk PBMC T cells (not recorded which). The receptor source for this set is a woman aged 18-70 years in good health.

V usage is TRBV10-3 and J usage is TRBJ2-3; checking the TCRdb D call of TRBD2 is not possible without DNA. Per germline, CDR1 ENHRY and CDR2 SYGVKD. The CDR3 has 13 amino acids. This chain's CDR3 is CATASGGPDTQYF.

This chain joins TRBV3-1 and TRBJ2-7; TCRdb's D call of TRBD2 is untestable without DNA. The CDR3 is made up of 16 amino acids. Germline V lookup: CDR1 LGHDT, CDR2 YNNKEL (reference sequence). The CDR3 loop reads CASSPEEGLAAYEQYF.

The chain links TRBV18 to TRBJ2-3. CDR3 length: 16 residues. The germline V gene encodes CDR1 KGHSH and CDR2 LQKENI. CDR3: CASSAPATRSTDTQYF. The full variable domain, with the rest looked up from reference TRBV18 and TRBJ2-3, is NAGVMQNPRHLVRRRGQEARLRCSPMKGHSHVYWYRQLPEEGLKFMVYLQKENIIDESGMPKERFSAEFPKEGPSILRIQQVVRGDSAAYFCASSAPATRSTDTQYFGPGTRLTVL.

The rearrangement joins TRBV6-1 to TRBJ2-1; the D call from TCRdb, TRBD2, cannot be confirmed without DNA. The CDR3 length is 15 residues. Germline V gene lookup returns CDR1 MNHNS and CDR2 SASEGT. CDR3 sequence reads: CASTGRLGGYGEQFF.

V is TRBV20-1 and J is TRBJ1-5; lacking DNA, the TRBD1 call made by TCRdb goes unchecked. The CDR3 length is 14 residues. Per the germline V gene, CDR1 is DFQATT and CDR2 is SNEGSKA (reference sequence). CDR3 region: CSAKEGGLKQPQHF.

This chain uses TRBV9 with TRBJ2-3; TCRdb proposes TRBD2, but this gene call is untestable without DNA. CDR3 length: 18 amino acids. Germline CDR1 and CDR2: SGDLS and YYNGEE. The CDR3 here is CASSGEDVAGGSTDTQYF. The entire variable domain, with the rest obtained from reference TRBV9 and TRBJ2-3, is as follows: DSGVTQTPKHLITATGQRVTLRCSPRSGDLSVYWYQQSLDQGLQFLIQYYNGEERAKGNILERFSAQQFPDLHSELNLSSLELGDSALYFCASSGEDVAGGSTDTQYFGPGTRLTVL.

The chain is built from TRBV20-1 and TRBJ2-1. The CDR3 has 15 amino acids. The germline V gene encodes CDR1 DFQATT and CDR2 SNEGSKA (reference sequence). The CDR3 region is CSARDRSFSYNEQFF.

The chain combines TRBV5-1 with TRBJ2-1; TCRdb's assignment of TRBD2 cannot be checked, as there is no DNA. Germline V lookup: CDR1 SGHRS, CDR2 YFSETQ. The CDR3 sequence is 16 residues long. This CDR3 reads CASSLVAGGPYNEQFF.

The gene calls are TRBV6-1 and TRBJ1-2. Germline values: CDR1 MNHNS, CDR2 SASEGT. The CDR3 spans 15 residues. CDR3 amino acids: CASRHTQENNYGYTF.

V usage is TRBV12-3 or TRBV12-4 and J usage is TRBJ2-2. The CDR3 spans 15 residues. This chain's CDR3 is CASSVRLASNGELFF.

The genes are TRBV29-1 and TRBJ2-7. The germline gives CDR1 SQVTM, CDR2 ANQGSEA. This CDR3 has 11 residues. The CDR3 sequence: CSVELAYEQYF.

The chain recombines TRBV20-1 with TRBJ2-5. CDR1 is DFQATT, CDR2 SNEGSKA, per germline (reference sequence). The CDR3 has 14 residues. CDR3 sequence reads: CSARGQGFQETQYF.

The rearrangement links TRBV12-3 or TRBV12-4 to TRBJ2-3; TCRdb outputs TRBD1, but without DNA this stays unchecked. The CDR3 loop spans 13 amino acids. CDR3 residues: CASSLDPADTQYF.

This CDR3 is CASSPGQGISTGELFF. This chain uses TRBV7-9 with TRBJ2-2; TCRdb outputs TRBD1, but without DNA this stays unchecked. Per germline, CDR1 SEHNR and CDR2 FQNEAQ (reference sequence). The CDR3 is 16 residues long.

The chain joins TRBV5-4 to TRBJ2-2. The CDR3 runs to 13 residues. Germline loops: CDR1 SGHNT, CDR2 YYREEE (reference sequence). Here the CDR3 reads CASSFGFAGELFF.

V gene TRBV12-3 or TRBV12-4 combines with J gene TRBJ1-2; the TRBD1 assignment by TCRdb is unverifiable without DNA. The CDR3 contains 14 residues. CDR3 in amino acids: CASSRDGLNYGYTF.

The V and J genes are TRBV5-1 and TRBJ2-1; TCRdb selects TRBD1, and the lack of DNA leaves this call unchecked. CDR1 and CDR2 from the germline V gene are SGHRS and YFSETQ. There are 15 residues in the CDR3. CDR3 region: CASSLVSGSANEQFF.

The V call is TRBV10-3, the J call TRBJ2-1. Germline V gene sequence: CDR1 ENHRY, CDR2 SYGVKD. The CDR3 has 13 amino acids. The CDR3 is CATRLISSNEQFF.

The chain couples TRBV7-2 to TRBJ2-3. Per germline, CDR1 SGHTA and CDR2 FQGNSA. The CDR3 extends over 13 amino acids. The CDR3 loop is CASSPSAGDTQYF. Drawing the rest from reference TRBV7-2 and TRBJ2-3, the complete variable domain is GAGVSQSPSNKVTEKGKDVELRCDPISGHTALYWYRQSLGQGLEFLIYFQGNSAPDKSGLPSDRFSAERTGGSVSTLTIQRTQQEDSAVYLCASSPSAGDTQYFGPGTRLTVL.

The CDR3: CASSQGGGGSSYNEQFF. V gene TRBV4-3 combines with J gene TRBJ2-1. Looked up from germline, CDR1 is LGHNA and CDR2 is YSLEER. The CDR3 spans 17 residues.

This chain uses TRBV5-5 with TRBJ1-2. The CDR3 is made up of 13 amino acids. Germline assignment: CDR1 SGHKS and CDR2 YYEKEE (reference sequence). This CDR3 reads CASSLVADYGYTF.

The rearrangement joins TRBV15 to TRBJ1-5. This CDR3 is built from 13 residues. From germline, CDR1 is LNHNV and CDR2 YYDKDF (reference sequence). The CDR3 spells CATSSLYSQPQHF.